The present TCR beta chain was sequenced within a study of OX40 agonist ivuxolimab in advanced cancers. Study-level background: Those enrolled were less than 85% male, with a mean age of approximately 60 years and ages from roughly 20 to 85. Regarding the study as a whole: Among the least clonally expanded were partial responders at 0.1-3.0 mg/kg. Normalized expansion of T-cell clones was also low for some nonresponders.

Of note for this clone: The antigen is undetermined.

If patients had autoimmune disease history or systemic immunosuppression, they were excluded. V lost 1 base, J lost 0 bases, and 18 bases lay in between. The CDR3 loop spans 18 amino acids. CDR1 is LNHNV and CDR2 is YYDKDF in the germline V gene (reference sequence). Sequenced by immunoSEQ multiplex PCR; TCRdb stores in-frame clones only, minus some. The profile shows 90,000 to 120,000 clones, around 93% of them singletons. This TCR was sampled from an adult with an advanced solid tumor such as melanoma, head and neck, liver or kidney cancer. The chain is built from TRBV15 and TRBJ1-1; D gene ambiguous. The source material was CD4+ or CD8+ T cells sorted from blood, sampled in a trial of the OX40 agonist ivuxolimab. CDR3 nucleotides: TGTGCCACCAGCAGAGTAGGGTGGGGTGGGCCCCTGAACACTGAAGCTTTCTTT. Translating gives CATSRVGWGGPLNTEAFF.